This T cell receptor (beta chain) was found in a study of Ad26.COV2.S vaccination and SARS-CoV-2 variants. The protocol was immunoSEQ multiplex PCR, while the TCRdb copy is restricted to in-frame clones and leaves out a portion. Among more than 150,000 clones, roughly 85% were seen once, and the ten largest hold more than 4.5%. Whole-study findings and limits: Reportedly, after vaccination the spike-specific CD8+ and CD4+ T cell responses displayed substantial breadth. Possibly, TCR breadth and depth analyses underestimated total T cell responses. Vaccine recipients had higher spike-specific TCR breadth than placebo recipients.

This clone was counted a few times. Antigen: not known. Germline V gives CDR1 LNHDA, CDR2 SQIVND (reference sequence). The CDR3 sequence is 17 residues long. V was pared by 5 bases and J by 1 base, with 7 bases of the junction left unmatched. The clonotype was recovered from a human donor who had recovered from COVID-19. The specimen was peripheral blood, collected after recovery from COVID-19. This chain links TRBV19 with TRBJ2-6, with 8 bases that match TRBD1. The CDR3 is CASSLRQGHSGANVLTF. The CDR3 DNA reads TGTGCCAGTAGTTTACGACAGGGGCATTCTGGGGCCAACGTCCTGACTTTC.